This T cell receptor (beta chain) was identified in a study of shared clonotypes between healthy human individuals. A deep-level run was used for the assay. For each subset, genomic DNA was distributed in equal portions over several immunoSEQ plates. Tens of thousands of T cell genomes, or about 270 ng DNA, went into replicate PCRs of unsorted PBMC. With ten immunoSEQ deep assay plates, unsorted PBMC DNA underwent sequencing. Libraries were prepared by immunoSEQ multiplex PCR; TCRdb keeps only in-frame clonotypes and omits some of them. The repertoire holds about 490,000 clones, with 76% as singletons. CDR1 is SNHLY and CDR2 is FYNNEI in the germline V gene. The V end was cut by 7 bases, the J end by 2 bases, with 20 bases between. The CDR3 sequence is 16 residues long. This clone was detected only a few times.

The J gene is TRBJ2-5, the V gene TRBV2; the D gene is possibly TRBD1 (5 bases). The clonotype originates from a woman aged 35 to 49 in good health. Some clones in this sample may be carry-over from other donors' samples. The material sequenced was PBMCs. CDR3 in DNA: TGTGCCAGCACCGCTCAGGGTCCGGATTATCAAGAGACCCAGTACTTC. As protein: CASTAQGPDYQETQYF.